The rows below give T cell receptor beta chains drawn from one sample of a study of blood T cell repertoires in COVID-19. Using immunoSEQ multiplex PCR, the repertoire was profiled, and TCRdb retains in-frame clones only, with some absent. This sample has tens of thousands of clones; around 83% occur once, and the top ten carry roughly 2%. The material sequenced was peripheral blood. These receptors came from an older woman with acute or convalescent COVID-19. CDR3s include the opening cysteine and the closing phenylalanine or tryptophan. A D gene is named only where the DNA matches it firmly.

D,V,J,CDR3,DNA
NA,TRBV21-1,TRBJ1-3,CASSKFTGNTIYF,TGTGCCAGCAGCAAATTCACAGGAAACACCATATATTTT
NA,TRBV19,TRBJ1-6,CASNGGSYNSPLHF,TGTGCCAGTAACGGGGGGTCCTATAATTCACCCCTCCACTTT
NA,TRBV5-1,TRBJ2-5,CASSFAGEPQETQYF,TGCGCCAGCAGCTTTGCAGGGGAGCCCCAAGAGACCCAGTACTTC
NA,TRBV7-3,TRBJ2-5,CASSLSALETQYF,TGTGCCAGCAGCTTGAGTGCACTGGAGACCCAGTACTTC
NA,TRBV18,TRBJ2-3,CASSRGRGDTQYF,TGTGCCAGCTCACGGGGACGGGGGGATACGCAGTATTTT
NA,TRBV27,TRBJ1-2,CASSPGGINYGYTF,TGTGCCAGCAGTCCCGGGGGAATTAACTATGGCTACACCTTC
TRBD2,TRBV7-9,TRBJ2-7,CASSSRTSKNEQYF,TGTGCCAGCAGCTCGAGGACTAGCAAAAACGAGCAGTACTTC
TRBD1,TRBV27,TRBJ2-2,CASSLTRGTGGSTGELFF,TGTGCCAGCAGTCTCACTAGGGGGACAGGTGGTAGCACCGGGGAGCTGTTTTTT
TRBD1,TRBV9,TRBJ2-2,CASSLGTVNTGELFF,TGTGCCAGCAGCCTTGGGACAGTTAACACCGGGGAGCTGTTTTTT
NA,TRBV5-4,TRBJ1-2,CASSLREGANYGYTF,TGTGCCAGCAGCCTAAGGGAGGGGGCTAACTATGGCTACACCTTC
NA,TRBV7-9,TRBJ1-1,CASSLGEGINTEAFF,TGTGCCAGCAGCTTAGGGGAGGGGATTAACACTGAAGCTTTCTTT
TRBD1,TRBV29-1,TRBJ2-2,CSARDSNTGELFF,TGCAGCGCCCGGGACAGTAACACCGGGGAGCTGTTTTTT
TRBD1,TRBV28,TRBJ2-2,CASSPQGAQNTGELFF,TGTGCCAGCAGTCCCCAGGGGGCCCAGAACACCGGGGAGCTGTTTTTT
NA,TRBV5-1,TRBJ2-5,CASSVQGRGDGQYF,TGCGCCAGCAGCGTCCAGGGAAGAGGAGACGGCCAGTACTTC
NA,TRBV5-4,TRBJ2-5,CASSFVDKQETQYF,TGTGCCAGCAGCTTCGTGGACAAACAAGAGACCCAGTACTTC